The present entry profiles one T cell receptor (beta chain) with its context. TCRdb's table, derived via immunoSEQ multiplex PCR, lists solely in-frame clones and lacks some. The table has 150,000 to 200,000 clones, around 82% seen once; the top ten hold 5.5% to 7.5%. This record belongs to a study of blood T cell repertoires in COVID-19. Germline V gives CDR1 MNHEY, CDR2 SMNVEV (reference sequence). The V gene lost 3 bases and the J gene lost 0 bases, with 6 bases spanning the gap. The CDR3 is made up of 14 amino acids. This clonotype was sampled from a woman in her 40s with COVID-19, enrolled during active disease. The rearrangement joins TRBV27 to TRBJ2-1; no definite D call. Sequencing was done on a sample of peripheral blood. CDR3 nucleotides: TGTGCCAGCAGTTTCGGGTACTCCTACAATGAGCAGTTCTTC. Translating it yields CASSFGYSYNEQFF.